The next 24 T cell receptor beta chains were all read from a single sample in a study of blood T cell repertoires in COVID-19. Produced via immunoSEQ multiplex PCR; TCRdb's table is partial and in-frame only. The profile shows 210,000 or so clones, 90% of them singletons. The sample taken for sequencing was peripheral blood. These receptors all stem from a man aged 50-60 years with acute or convalescent COVID-19.

The chain joins TRBV29-1 to TRBJ2-1; 12 bases match TRBD2. Per germline, CDR1 SQVTM and CDR2 ANQGSEA. V dropped 5 bases and J dropped 9; count of bases not matched to a gene: 8. The CDR3 is made up of 14 amino acids. The CDR3 region has the DNA TGCAGCGTTTCTCTAGCGGGGGGGCCTGGTGAGCAGTTCTTC. Encoded protein: CSVSLAGGPGEQFF.

This clone was counted a few times. The chain is built from TRBV30 and TRBJ1-4; tentative D call: TRBD1 (5 bases). This CDR3 region has 11 residues. V lost 3 bases, J lost 10 bases, and 9 bases lay in between. Looked up from germline, CDR1 is GTSNPN and CDR2 is SVGIG (reference sequence). The CDR3 DNA follows: TGTGCCTGGAGGCTGGGGGGAAAACTGTTTTTT. Its protein product is CAWRLGGKLFF.

The rearrangement uses TRBV18 and TRBJ2-6; a possible D gene is TRBD1 (6 bases). Trimming pared 4 bases from V and 0 bases from J, leaving 13 bases between. Germline CDR1 reads KGHSH; CDR2 reads LQKENI. The CDR3 is made up of 17 amino acids. The CDR3 DNA sequence: TGTGCCAGCTCACAAGCTACAGGGAACTCTGGGGCCAACGTCCTGACTTTC. This gives the protein CASSQATGNSGANVLTF. Based on the CDR3 plus reference TRBV18 and TRBJ2-6, the full variable domain is NAGVMQNPRHLVRRRGQEARLRCSPMKGHSHVYWYRQLPEEGLKFMVYLQKENIIDESGMPKERFSAEFPKEGPSILRIQQVVRGDSAAYFCASSQATGNSGANVLTFGAGSRLTVL.

The genes are TRBV27 and TRBJ2-1, with a tentative D call TRBD1 (5 bases). Trimming took 1 base from V and 3 from J, leaving 13 bases between them. The CDR3 totals 16 residues. Germline V gene sequence: CDR1 MNHEY, CDR2 SMNVEV (reference sequence). The CDR3 region has the DNA TGTGCCAGCAGTTTATATCCGGTACAGGTCTACAATGAGCAGTTCTTC. Translation: CASSLYPVQVYNEQFF.

The chain carries TRBV19 and TRBJ1-5; 8 bases match TRBD1. V dropped 4 bases and J dropped 0; count of bases not matched to a gene: 5. The CDR3 contains 16 residues. CDR1 is LNHDA and CDR2 is SQIVND in the germline V gene (reference sequence). The chain's CDR3 is CASSTRTGNSNQPQHF. CDR3 nucleotide sequence: TGTGCCAGTAGTACTCGGACAGGGAATAGCAATCAGCCCCAGCATTTT.

This chain joins TRBV7-3 and TRBJ2-3, with 8 bases fitting TRBD2. V lost 2 bases to trimming and J lost 1 base; unmatched junction nucleotides: 5. The CDR3 length is 16 residues. In germline, CDR1 is SGHTA, CDR2 FQGTGA. The CDR3 DNA sequence: TGTGCCAGCAGCTTAGGGCGGGGGGCTGGCACAGATACGCAGTATTTT. This encodes CASSLGRGAGTDTQYF.

The rearrangement uses TRBV10-3 and TRBJ2-3; TRBD2 aligns across 7 bases. V shed 5 bases, J shed 4 bases, and the junction held 6 bases outside the gene matches. This CDR3 has 14 amino acids. Germline lookup yields CDR1 ENHRY and CDR2 SYGVKD. CDR3 sequence: CAISRTSRADTQYF. The CDR3 DNA sequence: TGTGCCATCAGTCGGACTAGTAGGGCAGATACGCAGTATTTT.

This sequence joins TRBV3-1 (or the pseudogene TRBV3-2) and TRBJ2-2, with TRBD1 identical over 10 bases. Trimming removed 3 bases from V and 4 bases from J; junction bases left unmatched: 2. This CDR3 has 15 amino acids. Per germline, CDR1 LGHDT and CDR2 YNNKEL (reference sequence). Here the CDR3 DNA reads TGTGCCAGCAGCCAGGGACAGGGGATCACCGGGGAGCTGTTTTTT. Protein: CASSQGQGITGELFF.

J is TRBJ2-3 and V is TRBV9; D possibly corresponds to TRBD2 (5 bases). Germline V gene lookup returns CDR1 SGDLS and CDR2 YYNGEE. V dropped 0 bases and J dropped 0 bases, with 8 bases sitting between them. The CDR3 is made up of 15 amino acids. The CDR3 DNA sequence: TGTGCCAGCAGCGTAGCTGAGCGGAGCACAGATACGCAGTATTTT. Protein: CASSVAERSTDTQYF. Full variable domain (rest looked up from reference TRBV9 and TRBJ2-3): DSGVTQTPKHLITATGQRVTLRCSPRSGDLSVYWYQQSLDQGLQFLIQYYNGEERAKGNILERFSAQQFPDLHSELNLSSLELGDSALYFCASSVAERSTDTQYFGPGTRLTVL.

This clone was seen just once. The chain joins TRBV7-7 to TRBJ2-3; 9 positions match TRBD2. The length of the CDR3 is 15 residues. CDR1 is SSHAT, CDR2 FNYEAQ, per germline (reference sequence). Trimming at V came to 4 bases and at J to 0 bases, leaving 2 bases not matched to a gene. CDR3 residues: CASSSGTSSTDTQYF. As DNA, the CDR3 is TGTGCCAGCAGCTCCGGGACTAGCAGCACAGATACGCAGTATTTT.

The chain couples TRBV18 to TRBJ2-3; maybe TRBD1 (5 bases). Between the trimmed V and J ends, which lost 2 bases and 2 bases, there was a span of 11 bases. Germline V gene sequence: CDR1 KGHSH, CDR2 LQKENI. CDR3 length equals 15 residues. This chain's CDR3 is CASSPGAESTDTQYF. CDR3 DNA sequence: TGTGCCAGCTCACCAGGGGCAGAGTCCACAGATACGCAGTATTTT.

The chain has TRBV6-5 and TRBJ1-2, with D tentatively TRBD1 (6 bases). Trimming pared 2 bases from V and 5 bases from J, leaving 12 bases between. This CDR3 comprises 14 residues. Germline V lookup: CDR1 MNHEY, CDR2 SVGAGI. DNA for the CDR3: TGTGCCAGCAGTTACAGGGGGGGCGAATATGGCTACACCTTC. Residues: CASSYRGGEYGYTF.

The CDR3 here is CASSLSVQPNTEAFF. The CDR3 DNA reads TGTGCCAGCAGTCTTAGCGTTCAACCGAACACTGAAGCTTTCTTT. The J gene is TRBJ1-1, the V gene TRBV7-2; unclear D gene. This CDR3 region has 15 residues. V was cut by 6 bases and J by 1 base, with 15 bases left in between. Germline CDR1 reads SGHTA; CDR2 reads FQGNSA.

The J gene is TRBJ2-5, the V gene TRBV5-1; 7 bases agree with TRBD2. Germline V CDR1 and CDR2: SGHRS, YFSETQ. V lost 2 bases, J lost 5 bases, and 3 bases stayed unmatched. The CDR3 has 13 residues. The CDR3 bases are TGCGCCAGCAGCTTCGGACTAGACGAGACCCAGTACTTC. Its protein is CASSFGLDETQYF. Combining the CDR3 with reference TRBV5-1 and TRBJ2-5 gives the whole variable domain KAGVTQTPRYLIKTRGQQVTLSCSPISGHRSVSWYQQTPGQGLQFLFEYFSETQRNKGNFPGRFSGRQFSNSRSEMNVSTLELGDSALYLCASSFGLDETQYFGPGTRLLVL.

The rearrangement uses TRBV6-5 and TRBJ1-2; 8 nucleotides align to TRBD1. The CDR3 has 13 residues. Germline lookup yields CDR1 MNHEY and CDR2 SVGAGI. V shed 2 bases, J shed 4 bases, and the junction held 0 bases outside the gene matches. CDR3 bases: TGTGCCAGCAGTTACCAGGGGGCCTATGGCTACACCTTC. As protein: CASSYQGAYGYTF.

The rearrangement links TRBV6-1 to TRBJ2-7, with no clear D. This CDR3 region has 14 residues. V shed 1 base and J shed 2 bases, with 9 bases lying between them. Germline V CDR1 and CDR2: MNHNS, SASEGT. CDR3 nucleotides: TGTGCCAGCAGTGAAGGAGGCGGAACCTACGAGCAGTACGTC. Amino acid sequence: CASSEGGGTYEQYV.

V usage is TRBV7-2 and J usage is TRBJ1-4; 7 nucleotides align to TRBD1. Germline CDR1 SGHTA, CDR2 FQGNSA. The ends lost 5 bases at V and 9 bases at J; junction bases unmatched: 9. The CDR3 is 14 amino acids. This chain's CDR3 is CASSRGTEEKKLFF. CDR3 nucleotides: TGTGCCAGCAGCCGCGGGACAGAAGAAAAAAAACTGTTTTTT.

The chain carries TRBV5-1 and TRBJ2-1; 12 bases are a match to TRBD2. There are 15 residues in the CDR3. V lost 4 bases to trimming and J lost 8 bases; unmatched junction nucleotides: 7. From germline, CDR1 is SGHRS and CDR2 YFSETQ. CDR3 DNA: TGCGCCAGCAGCGATACTAGCGGGAGGTTCGATGAGCAGTTCTTC. Its protein product is CASSDTSGRFDEQFF.

Here the CDR3 reads CASRPGQGYDAQYF. DNA for the CDR3: TGTGCCAGTAGACCGGGACAGGGATATGACGCGCAGTATTTT. The V call is TRBV19, the J call TRBJ2-3; 9 positions agree with TRBD1. The CDR3 runs to 14 residues. Germline lookup yields CDR1 LNHDA and CDR2 SQIVND (reference sequence). J gave up 10 bases and V 6 bases, and 11 bases lay outside the gene matches. Full variable domain (remainder filled in from reference TRBV19 and TRBJ2-3): DGGITQSPKYLFRKEGQNVTLSCEQNLNHDAMYWYRQDPGQGLRLIYYSQIVNDFQKGDIAEGYSVSREKKESFPLTVTSAQKNPTAFYLCASRPGQGYDAQYFGPGTRLTVL.

CDR3 DNA: TGTGCCAGCAGTTACACGGGGACCTACGAGCAGTACGTC. Protein sequence: CASSYTGTYEQYV. This chain uses TRBV6-2 or TRBV6-3 with TRBJ2-7; D perhaps matches TRBD2 (5 bases). V was pared by 2 bases and J by 2 bases, with 7 bases between. Germline V gives CDR1 MNHEY, CDR2 SVGEGT. This CDR3 spans 13 amino acids.

This chain joins TRBV10-3 and TRBJ1-1; D is uncertain. The CDR3 length is 17 residues. Germline V gene lookup returns CDR1 ENHRY and CDR2 SYGVKD. V shed 10 bases and J shed 4 bases, with 28 bases lying between them. The CDR3 region has the DNA TGTGCCACCTCGAGTGAAGGAGGGATTCTTAAGGGCACTGAAGCTTTCTTT. As protein: CATSSEGGILKGTEAFF.

The CDR3 protein is CASSRPGQGTSTDTQYF. In DNA form, the CDR3 reads TGTGCCAGCTCCCGACCGGGACAGGGGACTAGCACAGATACGCAGTATTTT. V is TRBV25-1 and J is TRBJ2-3, with 10 bases aligning to TRBD1. Unmatched junction bases numbered 11, after V lost 8 bases and J lost 0 bases. The germline V gene has CDR1 MGHDK and CDR2 SYGVNS. The CDR3 runs 17 residues.

In its sample, this clone was seen once. V usage is TRBV5-6 and J usage is TRBJ1-5; D is uncertain. Germline V CDR1 and CDR2: SGHDT, YYEEEE. This CDR3 comprises 14 residues. Deletions cut 1 base from V and 3 bases from J, with 8 bases between. The CDR3 DNA reads TGTGCCAGCAGCTTGAGAGGAGTCAATCAGCCCCAGCATTTT. The encoded protein is CASSLRGVNQPQHF.

The V and J genes are TRBV7-2 and TRBJ1-2, with 8 bases fitting TRBD1. V shed 7 bases, J shed 8 bases, and the junction held 18 bases outside the gene matches. Germline CDR1 SGHTA, CDR2 FQGNSA. This CDR3 comprises 16 residues. DNA for the CDR3: TGTGCCAGCACCGAGCTCCAGGGGGCATACCGTAGGGGCTACACCTTC. This codes for CASTELQGAYRRGYTF.